The 22 T cell receptor beta chains below come from one sample, sequenced in a study of neurological immune-mediated disorders. TCRdb reprocessed the 5' RACE reads with MiXCR, giving one entry per CDR3 protein. The sample carries nearly 60,000 distinct CDR3 sequences, roughly 3.5% recorded once. The sample taken for sequencing was PBMCs. These receptors originate from a woman in her sixties or seventies with multiple sclerosis.

Ten or more counts support this clonotype. V usage is TRBV6-6 and J usage is TRBJ1-5; D gene uncertain. The ends were cut back, 6 bases at V and 5 bases at J, with 11 bases in the middle. Looked up from germline, CDR1 is MNHNY and CDR2 is SVGAGI (reference sequence). The CDR3 totals 13 residues. This CDR3 is CASRWHRDQPQHF. The CDR3 DNA reads as TGTGCCAGCAGATGGCATCGCGATCAGCCCCAGCATTTT.

In its sample, this clonotype was seen many times. This rearrangement joins TRBV20-1 to TRBJ1-5; D might be TRBD1 (5 bases). V lost 6 bases and J lost 6, with 12 bases in between. There are 12 residues in the CDR3. CDR1 is DFQATT and CDR2 is SNEGSKA in the germline V gene (reference sequence). This CDR3 is CSARRRGQPQHF. In DNA, the CDR3 is TGCAGTGCCAGACGGAGGGGTCAGCCCCAGCATTTT.

This clonotype showed up many times. The CDR3 sequence is CASSSLSTTGAYEQYF. The CDR3 nucleotides are TGCGCCAGCAGCTCCTTATCTACGACAGGGGCCTACGAGCAGTACTTC. The rearrangement links TRBV5-1 to TRBJ2-7; 8 bases are a match to TRBD1. CDR3 length: 16 amino acids. Looked up from germline, CDR1 is SGHRS and CDR2 is YFSETQ. J lost 2 bases, V lost 3 bases, and 10 bases had no gene match.

This clonotype was counted many times. The CDR3 region is CASSRTAGTGNTIYF. The CDR3 DNA reads as TGTGCCAGCAGTCGAACCGCCGGGACTGGAAACACCATATATTTT. This sequence joins TRBV2 and TRBJ1-3; D ambiguous. V gave up 5 bases and J gave up 2 bases, with 13 bases separating them. Germline loops: CDR1 SNHLY, CDR2 FYNNEI. The CDR3 spans 15 residues.

This clonotype was recorded at least ten times. The chain is built from TRBV7-3 and TRBJ1-5; tentatively, D is TRBD1 (5 bases). The V end lost 5 bases, the J end lost 2 bases, and 16 bases lay between the germline ends. The CDR3 length is 16 residues. Germline V gene lookup returns CDR1 SGHTA and CDR2 FQGTGA. Here the CDR3 DNA reads TGTGCCAGCAGCCTGTCACACGCCAGGGGCAATCAGCCCCAGCATTTT. This translates into CASSLSHARGNQPQHF.

In its sample, this clonotype was seen many times. The chain uses TRBV7-9 and TRBJ1-4; D is uncertain. V was cut by 8 bases and J by 8 bases, with 15 bases left in between. This CDR3 is built from 13 residues. The V gene's germline CDR1 is SEHNR and CDR2 FQNEAQ (reference sequence). In DNA form, the CDR3 reads TGTGCCAGCGCGCGGGGAAGAGGAGAAAAACTGTTTTTT. Encoded protein: CASARGRGEKLFF.

This clonotype was seen at least ten times. The chain couples TRBV20-1 to TRBJ2-7; D unclear. CDR3 length: 13 amino acids. The germline CDR1 and CDR2 sequences are DFQATT and SNEGSKA (reference sequence). V was trimmed by 3 bases and J by 3 bases, leaving 12 bases between them. CDR3 nucleotide sequence: TGCAGTGCTAGCCCCCCAGGTCACTACGAGCAGTACTTC. It translates to CSASPPGHYEQYF.

At least ten counts were recorded for this clonotype. The chain employs TRBV10-3 and TRBJ1-1; D is unclear. CDR1 is ENHRY, CDR2 SYGVKD, per germline. This CDR3 spans 11 amino acids. V was pared by 10 bases and J by 11 bases, with 17 bases between. The CDR3 DNA sequence: TGTGCCACGGAACAAGGCTCGTGGGCTTTCTTT. Protein: CATEQGSWAFF.

This clonotype was counted at least ten times. The chain combines TRBV20-1 with TRBJ2-7; D might be TRBD2 (7 bases). The CDR3 contains 13 residues. Trimming took off 7 bases at V and 4 bases at J, with 17 bases between the two ends. Germline values: CDR1 DFQATT, CDR2 SNEGSKA (reference sequence). CDR3 coding DNA: TGCAGTGTAAAGTTGGGGGGGCGGTACGAGCAGTACTTC. As protein: CSVKLGGRYEQYF.

Ten or more counts support this clonotype. V and J are TRBV20-1 and TRBJ2-1; D might be TRBD2 (5 bases). The CDR3 is 9 residues long. Germline CDR1 DFQATT, CDR2 SNEGSKA (reference sequence). Trimming removed 5 bases at V and 11 bases at J, with 7 bases between. In nucleotides, the CDR3 is TGCAGTGCTGACTATAAGCAGTTCTTC. This encodes CSADYKQFF.

This clonotype was detected many times. V usage is TRBV5-1 and J usage is TRBJ2-7; maybe TRBD1 (6 bases). Trimming took 3 bases from V and 1 from J, leaving 8 bases between them. The CDR3 is 13 amino acids. Germline assignment: CDR1 SGHRS and CDR2 YFSETQ. DNA of the CDR3: TGCGCCAGCAGCTCCGGACAGTCCTACGAGCAGTACTTC. Translated: CASSSGQSYEQYF.

This clonotype was recorded many times. The chain links TRBV12-3 or TRBV12-4 to TRBJ1-1; TRBD1 agrees at 7 bases. The CDR3 spans 14 residues. Trimming cost V 5 bases and J 11 bases; bases outside gene matches: 14. CDR3 sequence reads: CASSLRRGPEKAFF. CDR3 bases: TGTGCCAGCAGTCTTAGAAGGGGGCCCGAGAAGGCTTTCTTT.

This clonotype has ten or more counts. The V call is TRBV20-1, the J call TRBJ1-1; no firm D call. The CDR3 contains 10 residues. Germline CDR1 reads DFQATT; CDR2 reads SNEGSKA (reference sequence). The germline V and J ends were trimmed by 3 bases and 7 bases, with 6 bases remaining between them. CDR3 sequence: CSASLDEAFF. The CDR3 DNA sequence: TGCAGTGCTAGTCTTGATGAAGCTTTCTTT.

V is TRBV28 and J is TRBJ2-1, with 12 nucleotides matching TRBD2. This CDR3 is built from 15 residues. CDR1 and CDR2 from the germline V gene are MDHEN and SYDVKM. The V gene end was trimmed by 3 bases and the J gene end by 9 bases; junction bases not matched to a gene: 6. CDR3 in DNA: TGTGCCAGCAGTTTGAGGACTAGCGGGGAGAGTGAGCAGTTCTTC. Translating it yields CASSLRTSGESEQFF.

The sample holds a few counts of this clonotype. CDR3 sequence reads: CASSLGIAGGAYEQYF. For the CDR3, the DNA is TGTGCCAGCAGCTTAGGGATAGCGGGAGGGGCCTACGAGCAGTACTTC. The V gene is TRBV7-2, the J gene TRBJ2-7; the match to TRBD2 covers 11 bases. The CDR3 is 16 residues long. The J segment lost 2 bases and the V segment lost 1 base, leaving 4 bases of the junction unmatched. CDR1 and CDR2 (germline): SGHTA, FQGNSA.

This clonotype was observed many times. The chain recombines TRBV20-1 with TRBJ2-7; the D gene is possibly TRBD2 (5 bases). Germline V gives CDR1 DFQATT, CDR2 SNEGSKA (reference sequence). V lost 2 bases to trimming and J lost 5 bases, with 13 bases between them. The length of the CDR3 is 13 residues. The CDR3 DNA reads as TGCAGTGCTAGACTCGGGATCCGGAACGAGCAGTACTTC. This codes for CSARLGIRNEQYF.

In this sample, this clonotype turned up many times. The gene calls are TRBV4-2 and TRBJ1-5; tentative D call: TRBD1 (6 bases). The length of the CDR3 is 14 residues. V was clipped by 5 bases and J by 4 bases, with 12 bases between them. CDR1 LGHNA and CDR2 YNFKEQ come from the germline V gene. The CDR3 is CASSGTGLNQPQHF. The CDR3 DNA follows: TGTGCCAGCAGCGGAACAGGGTTGAATCAGCCCCAGCATTTT.

In this sample, this clonotype turned up many times. The rearrangement uses TRBV18 and TRBJ2-4; D is unclear. With 5 bases removed from V and 0 bases from J, the gap between germline ends came to 8 bases. The CDR3 spans 14 residues. CDR1 KGHSH and CDR2 LQKENI come from the germline V gene. CDR3 residues: CASSKGRAKNIQYF. The CDR3 DNA reads TGTGCCAGCTCAAAAGGCCGAGCCAAAAACATTCAGTACTTC.

This clonotype was counted at least ten times. The rearrangement uses TRBV7-2 and TRBJ2-4; 8 bases align to TRBD1. After removal of 2 bases from V and 4 bases from J, the junction contained 10 bases not matched to a gene. The length of the CDR3 is 17 residues. Germline lookup yields CDR1 SGHTA and CDR2 FQGNSA. CDR3 sequence: CASSLLPQGVFKNIQYF. The CDR3 DNA is TGTGCCAGCAGCTTATTGCCACAGGGGGTGTTTAAAAACATTCAGTACTTC.

This clonotype was found many times. The gene calls are TRBV10-3 and TRBJ2-1; maybe TRBD1 (6 bases). V lost 7 bases and J 2 bases, leaving 9 bases between the germline ends. Germline loops: CDR1 ENHRY, CDR2 SYGVKD. There are 13 residues in the CDR3. In DNA form, the CDR3 reads TGTGCCATCACCAGGGACACCTACAATGAGCAGTTCTTC. Protein sequence: CAITRDTYNEQFF.

This clonotype was seen ten or more times. CDR3 nucleotides: TGTGCCAGCAGCCCTGGGCGGGAGGGGGCTTTCTTT. Residues: CASSPGREGAFF. The genes are TRBV7-9 and TRBJ1-1, with D perhaps TRBD1 (5 bases). Germline V lookup: CDR1 SEHNR, CDR2 FQNEAQ (reference sequence). With 5 bases removed from V and 11 bases from J, the gap between germline ends came to 15 bases. The CDR3 extends over 12 amino acids.

This clonotype was seen repeatedly, ten times or more. This chain joins TRBV24-1 and TRBJ2-1; 15 nucleotides agree with TRBD2. V trimming: 3 bases; J trimming: 2 bases; junction bases outside the gene matches: 1. CDR1 and CDR2 from the germline V gene are KGHDR and SFDVKD. The CDR3 sequence is 17 residues long. CDR3 amino acids: CATSDGTSGGTYNEQFF. The CDR3, as DNA: TGTGCCACCAGTGATGGGACTAGCGGGGGGACCTACAATGAGCAGTTCTTC.